This T cell receptor beta chain was profiled in a study of blood T cell repertoires in COVID-19. In the study overall: Donors in the United States, Italy and Spain gave samples during acute or convalescent COVID-19. T cells, B-cell-depleted T cells, or PBMCs supplied cDNA or gDNA.

In the original processing: Nucleated cell counts were estimated from reference gene primer amplification. Sequencing was performed with immunoSEQ multiplex PCR; in TCRdb, only in-frame clones are kept and a portion is missing. V and J calls and clone size follow that table, whereas D and trimming were derived from the DNA. The table shows 95,000 to 150,000 clones, with roughly 90% occurring only once. The V gene's germline CDR1 is GTSNPN and CDR2 SVGIG (reference sequence). CDR3 length: 13 residues. The junction had 5 bases not matched to a gene; V was cut back by 4 bases and J by 4 bases. Sequencing was done on a sample of peripheral blood. The chain couples TRBV30 to TRBJ1-1; 8 bases align to TRBD1. The receptor comes from a man aged 40-49 years with acute or convalescent COVID-19. The CDR3 sequence: CAWMVDRGTEAFF. CDR3 nucleotides: TGTGCCTGGATGGTCGACAGGGGCACTGAAGCTTTCTTT.